The T cell receptor (beta chain) under discussion was sequenced for a study of regulatory T cells in long-lasting Graves disease. In regard to this clonotype: This may stem from a read error, because a much larger clone lies one nucleotide away.

Time point reported: newly diagnosed GD, antithyroid drugs for less than 3 months. RNA extracted from PBMCs served as the sequencing template. EDTA tubes were used for drawing around 9 milliliters of peripheral blood. The V gene's germline CDR1 is DFQATT and CDR2 SNEGSKA (reference sequence). This CDR3 is 15 amino acids long. Through Arm-PCR of CDR3 regions and iRepertoire HTBI primers, TCR beta libraries were built. TCRdb reprocessed the multiplex PCR reads with MiXCR, giving one entry per CDR3 protein. This sample yields under 450,000 distinct CDR3 sequences, of which 15% to 20% are seen a single time; 20% to 25% belongs to the top ten. This sample also appeared in a second study, on T cells in Graves' hyperthyroidism and ophthalmopathy. That study reports: During a first-round RT-PCR of the TCR CDR3, the HTBI primer set was used.

The rearrangement links TRBV20-1 to TRBJ2-1, with TRBD2 matching 14 bases. The J call could be wrong; TRBJ2-3 is a better fit for the DNA end. Here the sequenced sample was peripheral blood mononuclear cells (PBMCs), taken at new diagnosis, from a patient treated with antithyroid drugs. The receptor was isolated from a woman aged 18-29 years with Graves disease. For the CDR3, the DNA is TGCTGTGCTACGGGACTAGCGGGAGTGACAGATACGCAGTATTTT. This sequence encodes CCATGLAGVTDTQYF.